The 9 T cell receptor beta chains below come from one sample, sequenced in a study of T cell repertoires in cytomegalovirus infection. No antigen has been assigned to these receptors. Each CDR3 protein gets one entry after TCRdb re-called the reads with MiXCR. The table has approximately 730,000 distinct CDR3 sequences, roughly 36% seen once; the top ten hold 15% to 20%. Specimen: cultured PBMCs, collected from culture after CMV antigen stimulation. All receptors derive from a human donor in good health (CMV status not recorded). Some clones in this sample may be carry-over from other donors' samples.

The genes are TRBV7-2 and TRBJ2-7, with D maybe TRBD1 (6 bases). V lost 5 bases, J lost 12 bases, and 14 bases lay in between. Germline CDR1 is SGHTA and CDR2 is FQGNSA. The CDR3 loop spans 11 amino acids. The CDR3 region is CASSVGGSLYF. In DNA, the CDR3 is TGTGCCAGCAGCGTAGGGGGATCGCTGTACTTC.

The rearrangement links TRBV5-1 to TRBJ2-1; the D is unclear. The CDR3 is 13 residues long. The V end lost 2 bases, the J end lost 5 bases, and 8 bases lay between the germline ends. Germline loops: CDR1 SGHRS, CDR2 YFSETQ. The CDR3, as DNA: TGCGCCAGCAGCTTTGCGTCTGACAATGAGCAGTTCTTC. This encodes CASSFASDNEQFF.

The count of this clonotype is one. The rearrangement uses TRBV27 and TRBJ2-2, with TRBD1 as a possible D gene (6 bases). The CDR3 spans 16 residues. V lost 7 bases to trimming and J lost 5 bases, with 20 bases between them. From germline, CDR1 is MNHEY and CDR2 SMNVEV (reference sequence). The DNA of the CDR3 is TGTGCCAGCATAAGTAGGGCCGGGACACGGACCGGGGAGCTGTTTTTT. Translated, it gives CASISRAGTRTGELFF.

V gene TRBV6-5 combines with J gene TRBJ2-2; D possibly corresponds to TRBD1 (6 bases). Deletions cut 6 bases from V and 2 bases from J, with 16 bases between. Germline loops: CDR1 MNHEY, CDR2 SVGAGI. This CDR3 contains 16 residues. The CDR3 spells CASRVQGLSNTGELFF. The CDR3 DNA sequence: TGTGCCAGCAGAGTCCAGGGGCTTAGTAACACCGGGGAGCTGTTTTTT.

The gene calls are TRBV6-1 and TRBJ1-1, with 7 bases fitting TRBD1. This CDR3 contains 15 residues. The trim removed 6 bases at V and 4 bases at J, leaving 11 bases unmatched. CDR1 and CDR2 from the germline V gene are MNHNS and SASEGT. Here the CDR3 reads CASRKLQGGRTEAFF. The CDR3, as DNA: TGTGCCAGCAGGAAACTCCAGGGGGGCCGCACTGAAGCTTTCTTT.

This clonotype has a handful of counts. This chain uses TRBV7-9 with TRBJ1-5, with D unresolved. The CDR3 contains 13 residues. Trimming took 4 bases from V and 5 from J, leaving 9 bases between them. The V gene's germline CDR1 is SEHNR and CDR2 FQNEAQ (reference sequence). The CDR3 sequence: CASSSTTHQPQHF. The CDR3 DNA reads as TGTGCCAGCAGCTCCACGACCCATCAGCCCCAGCATTTT.

This clonotype was counted between two and nine times. The chain uses TRBV5-6 and TRBJ2-7; 12 nucleotides align to TRBD1. The V gene's germline CDR1 is SGHDT and CDR2 YYEEEE. V shed 3 bases and J 3 bases; nucleotides not matched to a gene: 7. The CDR3 extends over 16 amino acids. CDR3 DNA: TGTGCCAGCAGCTCTACCGGGACAGGGGGCTTCTACGAGCAGTACTTC. As protein: CASSSTGTGGFYEQYF. The whole variable domain, remainder taken from reference TRBV5-6 and TRBJ2-7, is DAGVTQSPTHLIKTRGQQVTLRCSPKSGHDTVSWYQQALGQGPQFIFQYYEEEERQRGNFPDRFSGHQFPNYSSELNVNALLLGDSALYLCASSSTGTGGFYEQYFGPGTRLTVT.

This clonotype was seen more than once but under ten times. For the CDR3, the DNA is TGTGCCAGCAGCCAAGATCGGAAGAACACCGGGGAGCTGTTTTTT. This encodes CASSQDRKNTGELFF. V usage is TRBV4-2 and J usage is TRBJ2-2; D uncertain. Germline values: CDR1 LGHNA, CDR2 YNFKEQ. V gave up 0 bases and J gave up 1 base, with 6 bases separating them. There are 15 residues in the CDR3.

This clonotype has a handful of counts. The chain has TRBV7-9 and TRBJ2-2; D is undetermined. Germline V lookup: CDR1 SEHNR, CDR2 FQNEAQ (reference sequence). The V end was cut by 7 bases, the J end by 4 bases, with 13 bases between. This CDR3 contains 14 residues. CDR3 coding DNA: TGTGCCAGCACCCCTCCCCTTCCCACCGGGGAGCTGTTTTTT. Residues: CASTPPLPTGELFF.